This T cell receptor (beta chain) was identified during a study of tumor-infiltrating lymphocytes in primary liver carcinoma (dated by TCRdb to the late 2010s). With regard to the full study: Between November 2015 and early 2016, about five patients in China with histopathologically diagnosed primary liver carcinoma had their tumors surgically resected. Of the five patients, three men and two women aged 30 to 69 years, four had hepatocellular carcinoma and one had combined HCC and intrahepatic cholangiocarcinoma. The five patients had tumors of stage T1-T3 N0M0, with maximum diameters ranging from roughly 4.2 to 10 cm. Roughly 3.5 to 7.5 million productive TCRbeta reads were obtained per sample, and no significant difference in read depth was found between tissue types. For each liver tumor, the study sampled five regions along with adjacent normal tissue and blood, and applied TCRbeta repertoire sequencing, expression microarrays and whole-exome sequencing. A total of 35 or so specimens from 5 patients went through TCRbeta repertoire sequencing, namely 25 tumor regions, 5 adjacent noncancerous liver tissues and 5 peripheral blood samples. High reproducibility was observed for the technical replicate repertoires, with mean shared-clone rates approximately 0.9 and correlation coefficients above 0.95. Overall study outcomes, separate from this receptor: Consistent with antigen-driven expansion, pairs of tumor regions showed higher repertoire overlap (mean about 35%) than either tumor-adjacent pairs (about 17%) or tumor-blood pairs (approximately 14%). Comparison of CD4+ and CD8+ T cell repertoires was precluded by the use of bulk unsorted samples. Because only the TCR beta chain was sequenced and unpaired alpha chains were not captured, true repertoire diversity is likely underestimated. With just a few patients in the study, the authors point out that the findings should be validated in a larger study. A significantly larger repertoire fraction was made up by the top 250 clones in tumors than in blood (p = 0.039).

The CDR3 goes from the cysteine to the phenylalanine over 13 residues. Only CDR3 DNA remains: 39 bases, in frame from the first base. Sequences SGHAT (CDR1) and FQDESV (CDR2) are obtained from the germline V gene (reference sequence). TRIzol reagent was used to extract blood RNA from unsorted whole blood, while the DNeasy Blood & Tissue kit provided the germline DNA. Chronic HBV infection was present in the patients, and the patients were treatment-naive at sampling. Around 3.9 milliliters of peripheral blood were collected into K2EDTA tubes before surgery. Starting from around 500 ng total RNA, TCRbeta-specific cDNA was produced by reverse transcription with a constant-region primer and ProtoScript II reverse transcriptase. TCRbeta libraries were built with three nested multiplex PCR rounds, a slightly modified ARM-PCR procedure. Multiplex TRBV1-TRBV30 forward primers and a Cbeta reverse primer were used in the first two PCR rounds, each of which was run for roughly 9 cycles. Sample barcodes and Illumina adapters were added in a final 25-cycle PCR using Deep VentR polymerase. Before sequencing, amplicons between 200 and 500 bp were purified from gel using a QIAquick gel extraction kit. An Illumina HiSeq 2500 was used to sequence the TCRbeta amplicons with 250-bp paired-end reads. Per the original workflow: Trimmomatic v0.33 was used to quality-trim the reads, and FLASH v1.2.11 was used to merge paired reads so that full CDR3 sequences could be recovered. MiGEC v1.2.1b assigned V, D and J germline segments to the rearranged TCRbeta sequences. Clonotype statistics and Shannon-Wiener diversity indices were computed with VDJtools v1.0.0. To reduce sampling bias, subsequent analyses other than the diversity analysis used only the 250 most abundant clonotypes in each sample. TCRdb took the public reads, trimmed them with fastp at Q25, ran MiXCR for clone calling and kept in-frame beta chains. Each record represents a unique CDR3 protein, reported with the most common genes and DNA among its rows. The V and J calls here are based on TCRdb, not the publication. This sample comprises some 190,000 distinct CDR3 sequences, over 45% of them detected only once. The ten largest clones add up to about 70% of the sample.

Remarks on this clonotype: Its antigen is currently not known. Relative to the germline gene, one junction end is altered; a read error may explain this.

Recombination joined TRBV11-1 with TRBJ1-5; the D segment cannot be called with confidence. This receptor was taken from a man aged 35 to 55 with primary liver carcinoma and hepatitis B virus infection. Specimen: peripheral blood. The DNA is TGTGCCAGCAGCGCGGGGAAAGGACGGCCCAAGCATTTT. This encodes CASSAGKGRPKHF.